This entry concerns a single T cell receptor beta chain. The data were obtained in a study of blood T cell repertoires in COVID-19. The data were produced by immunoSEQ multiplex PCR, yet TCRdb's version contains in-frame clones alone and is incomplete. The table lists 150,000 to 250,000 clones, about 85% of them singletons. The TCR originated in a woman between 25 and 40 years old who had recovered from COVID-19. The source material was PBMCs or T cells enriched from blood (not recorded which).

CDR3 loop: CASSQAREASHEQFF. CDR3 in DNA: TGTGCCAGCAGCCAGGCGCGGGAGGCTTCCCATGAGCAGTTCTTC. V gene TRBV7-3 combines with J gene TRBJ2-1; 8 bases are a match to TRBD2. Trimming at V came to 5 bases and at J to 8 bases, leaving 11 bases not matched to a gene. Germline V gene sequence: CDR1 SGHTA, CDR2 FQGTGA. CDR3 length: 15 residues.